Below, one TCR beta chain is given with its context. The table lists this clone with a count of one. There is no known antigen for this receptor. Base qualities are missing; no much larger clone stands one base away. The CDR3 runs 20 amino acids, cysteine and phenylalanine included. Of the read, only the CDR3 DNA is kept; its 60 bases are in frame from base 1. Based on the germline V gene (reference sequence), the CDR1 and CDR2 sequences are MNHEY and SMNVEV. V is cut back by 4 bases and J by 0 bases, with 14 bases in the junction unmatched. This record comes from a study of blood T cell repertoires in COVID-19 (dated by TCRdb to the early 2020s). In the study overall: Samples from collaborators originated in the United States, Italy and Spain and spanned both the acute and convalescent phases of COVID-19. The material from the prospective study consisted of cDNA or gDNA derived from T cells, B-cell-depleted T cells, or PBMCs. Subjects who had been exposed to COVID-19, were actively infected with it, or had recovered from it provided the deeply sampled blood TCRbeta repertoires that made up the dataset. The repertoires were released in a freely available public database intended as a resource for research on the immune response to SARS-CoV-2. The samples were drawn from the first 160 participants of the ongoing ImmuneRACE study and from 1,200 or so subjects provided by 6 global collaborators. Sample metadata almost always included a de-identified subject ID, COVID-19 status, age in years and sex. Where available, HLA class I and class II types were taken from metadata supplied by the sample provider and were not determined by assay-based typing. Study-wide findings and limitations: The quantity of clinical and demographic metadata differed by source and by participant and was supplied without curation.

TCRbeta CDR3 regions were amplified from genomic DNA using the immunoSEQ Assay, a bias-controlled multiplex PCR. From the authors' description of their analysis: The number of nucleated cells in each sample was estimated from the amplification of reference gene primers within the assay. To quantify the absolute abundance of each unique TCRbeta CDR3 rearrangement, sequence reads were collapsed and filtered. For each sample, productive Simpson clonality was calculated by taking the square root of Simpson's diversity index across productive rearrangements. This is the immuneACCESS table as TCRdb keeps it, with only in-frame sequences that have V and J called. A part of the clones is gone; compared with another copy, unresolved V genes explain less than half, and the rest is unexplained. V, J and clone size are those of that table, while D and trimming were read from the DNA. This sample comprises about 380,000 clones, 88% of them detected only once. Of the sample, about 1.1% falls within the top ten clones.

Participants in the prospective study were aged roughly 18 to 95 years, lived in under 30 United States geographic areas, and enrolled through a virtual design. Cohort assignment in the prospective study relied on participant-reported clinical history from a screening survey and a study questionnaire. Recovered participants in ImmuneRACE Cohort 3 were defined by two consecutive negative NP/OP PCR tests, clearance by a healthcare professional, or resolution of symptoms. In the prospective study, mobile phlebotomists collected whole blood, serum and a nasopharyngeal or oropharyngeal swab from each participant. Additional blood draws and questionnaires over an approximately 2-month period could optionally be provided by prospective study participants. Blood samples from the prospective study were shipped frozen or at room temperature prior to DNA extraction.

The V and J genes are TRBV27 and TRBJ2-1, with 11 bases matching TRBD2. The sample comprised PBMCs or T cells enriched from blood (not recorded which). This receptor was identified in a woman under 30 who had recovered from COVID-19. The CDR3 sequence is CASSYRVPLTSGSSYNEQFF. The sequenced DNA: TGTGCCAGCAGTTACAGGGTGCCGTTAACTAGCGGGAGCTCCTACAATGAGCAGTTCTTC.